This T cell receptor (beta chain) was observed in a study of blood T cell repertoires in COVID-19. As for the study in general: Both acute and convalescent COVID-19 samples were obtained from the United States, Italy and Spain. T cells, B-cell-depleted T cells, or PBMCs provided the cDNA or gDNA that served as material.

The repertoire was sequenced with immunoSEQ multiplex PCR; TCRdb's copy has only in-frame clones and lacks some. The sample holds about 320,000 clones; 70% to 90% are singletons and the top ten take approximately 5%. Germline CDR1 reads SEHNR; CDR2 reads FQNEAQ (reference sequence). This CDR3 contains 16 residues. V lost 0 bases and J lost 0, with 12 bases in between. Membership in each cohort depended on participant-reported clinical history. All recovered Cohort 3 donors got two negative PCRs, got clearance, or saw symptom resolution. Sequencing used PBMCs or T cells enriched from blood (not recorded which). The sequence was obtained from a woman under 40 who had recovered from COVID-19. The genes are TRBV7-9 and TRBJ2-7; D might be TRBD2 (6 bases). In DNA, the CDR3 is TGTGCCAGCAGCTTAGCGGTGGGACTTTCCTCCTACGAGCAGTACTTC. Its protein is CASSLAVGLSSYEQYF.